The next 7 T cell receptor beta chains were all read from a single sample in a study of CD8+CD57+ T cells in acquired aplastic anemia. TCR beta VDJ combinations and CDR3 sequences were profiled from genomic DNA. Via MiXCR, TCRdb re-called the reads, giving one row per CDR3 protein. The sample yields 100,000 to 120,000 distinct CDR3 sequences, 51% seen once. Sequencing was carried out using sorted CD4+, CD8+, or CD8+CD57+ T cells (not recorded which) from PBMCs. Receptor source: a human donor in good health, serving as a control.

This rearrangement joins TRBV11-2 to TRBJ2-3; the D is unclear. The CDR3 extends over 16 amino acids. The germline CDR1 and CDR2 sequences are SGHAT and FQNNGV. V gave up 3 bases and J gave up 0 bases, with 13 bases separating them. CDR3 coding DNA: TGTGCCAGCAGCTTGAACGGGCCTACTAGCACAGATACGCAGTATTTT. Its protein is CASSLNGPTSTDTQYF.

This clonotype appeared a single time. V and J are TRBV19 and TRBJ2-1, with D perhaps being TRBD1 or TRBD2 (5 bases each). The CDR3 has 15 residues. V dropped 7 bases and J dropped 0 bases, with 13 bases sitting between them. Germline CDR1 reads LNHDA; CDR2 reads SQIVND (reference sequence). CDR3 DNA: TGTGCCAGTAAAGGGACGGCCGGCTCCTACAATGAGCAGTTCTTC. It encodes CASKGTAGSYNEQFF.

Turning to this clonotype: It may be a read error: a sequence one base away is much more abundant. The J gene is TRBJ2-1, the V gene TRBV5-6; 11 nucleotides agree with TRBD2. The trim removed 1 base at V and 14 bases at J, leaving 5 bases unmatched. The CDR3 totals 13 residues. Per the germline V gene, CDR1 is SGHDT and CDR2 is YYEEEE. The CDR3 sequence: CASSLYASGGKFF. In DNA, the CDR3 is TGTGCCAGCAGCTTGTATGCTAGCGGGGGGAAGTTCTTC.

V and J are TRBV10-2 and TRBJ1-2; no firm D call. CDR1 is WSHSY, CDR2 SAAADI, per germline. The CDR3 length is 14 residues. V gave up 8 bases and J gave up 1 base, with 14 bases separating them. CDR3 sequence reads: CASCRDTNNYGYTF. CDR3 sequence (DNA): TGCGCCAGCTGCAGAGACACCAATAACTATGGCTACACCTTC.

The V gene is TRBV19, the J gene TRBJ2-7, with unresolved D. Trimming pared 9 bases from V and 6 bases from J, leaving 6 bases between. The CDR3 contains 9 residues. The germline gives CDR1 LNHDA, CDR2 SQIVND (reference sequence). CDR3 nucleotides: TGTGCCAGGGGAAGCGAGCAGTACTTC. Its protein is CARGSEQYF.

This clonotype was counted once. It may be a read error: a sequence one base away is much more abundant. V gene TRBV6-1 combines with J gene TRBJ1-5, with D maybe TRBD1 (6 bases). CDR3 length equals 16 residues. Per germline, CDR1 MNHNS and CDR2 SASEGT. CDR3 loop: CASGEKAGAGNQPQHF. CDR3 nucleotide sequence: TGTGCCAGCGGTGAAAAAGCAGGGGCGGGCAATCAGCCCCAGCATTTT.

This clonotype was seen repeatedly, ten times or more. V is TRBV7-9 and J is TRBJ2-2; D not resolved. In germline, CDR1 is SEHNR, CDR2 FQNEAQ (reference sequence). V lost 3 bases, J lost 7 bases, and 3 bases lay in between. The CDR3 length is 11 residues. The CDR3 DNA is TGTGCCAGCAGCTTTGACGGGGAGCTGTTTTTT. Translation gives CASSFDGELFF.